This T cell receptor (beta chain) emerged from a study of cytomegalovirus exposure and HLA in healthy donors. Germline CDR1 is SEHNR and CDR2 is FQNEAQ (reference sequence). V shed 3 bases, J shed 4 bases, and the junction held 3 bases outside the gene matches. The CDR3 runs to 14 residues. The PCR contained 60 Vbeta and 13 Jbeta primers. Measured with immunoSEQ multiplex PCR; TCRdb has only the in-frame clones, and not every one. The sample shows about 190,000 clones, approximately 70% of them seen only once. This rearrangement joins TRBV7-9 to TRBJ1-1, with 9 positions matching TRBD1. The sequencing sample was made of PBMCs. This TCR came from a woman younger than 45 in good health and CMV-seropositive. This CDR3 is CASSLGQGLTEAFF. The CDR3 nucleotides read TGTGCCAGCAGCTTGGGACAGGGCCTCACTGAAGCTTTCTTT.